This T cell receptor (beta chain) came from a study of blood T cell repertoires in COVID-19. Overall study context: The samples span acute and convalescent COVID-19 from the United States, Italy and Spain. Sources were T cells, B-cell-depleted T cells, or PBMCs; the material itself was cDNA or gDNA.

In the authors' methods: Estimation of nucleated cell counts was performed using reference gene primer amplification. TCRdb's table, derived via immunoSEQ multiplex PCR, lists solely in-frame clones and lacks some. That table is the source of V, J and clone size, and D and trimming were worked out from the DNA. The data show about 50,000 clones, 70% to 90% seen once. V was pared by 5 bases and J by 9 bases, with 20 bases between. CDR1 and CDR2 from the germline V gene are SEHNR and FQNEAQ (reference sequence). The CDR3 totals 15 residues. This TCR derives from a human donor in a cohort sampled during active COVID-19. The V and J genes are TRBV7-9 and TRBJ2-1, with D possibly being TRBD1 (6 bases). The sample taken for sequencing was peripheral blood. CDR3 protein: CASSAEIAGVSEQFF. The CDR3 bases are TGTGCCAGCAGCGCCGAAATAGCAGGGGTGAGTGAGCAGTTCTTC.